This passage covers 4 T cell receptor beta chains from one sample sequenced in a study of response to subunit inactivated influenza vaccine. TCRdb itself ran the RT-PCR reads through MiXCR, one entry per CDR3 protein. The data hold 600,000 to 700,000 distinct CDR3 sequences, with around 15% observed a single time. Sequenced material: PBMCs from blood, taken 14 to 15 days before vaccination. The receptors stem from a man in his fifties or sixties who received an inactivated influenza vaccine.

This clonotype was seen more than once but under ten times. This chain joins TRBV20-1 and TRBJ1-3, with D possibly being TRBD1 (5 bases). The germline V gene has CDR1 DFQATT and CDR2 SNEGSKA (reference sequence). This CDR3 comprises 15 residues. V lost 2 bases and J 0 bases, leaving 11 bases between the germline ends. The CDR3 protein is CSARSGVNSGNTIYF. Written as DNA, the CDR3 is TGCAGTGCTAGATCGGGGGTTAACTCTGGAAACACCATATATTTT.

V is TRBV20-1 and J is TRBJ2-1, with D perhaps matching TRBD1 or TRBD2 (6 bases each). The V and J ends lost 3 bases and 7 bases respectively, with 25 bases between them. Germline CDR1 is DFQATT and CDR2 is SNEGSKA (reference sequence). The CDR3 is made up of 17 amino acids. The CDR3 sequence: CSARRPSGARGTNEQFF. DNA of the CDR3: TGCAGTGCTAGGAGGCCTTCGGGAGCAAGGGGGACTAATGAGCAGTTCTTC.

The rearrangement joins TRBV7-9 to TRBJ1-1; D gene unclear. Germline CDR1 is SEHNR and CDR2 is FQNEAQ (reference sequence). The germline V and J ends were trimmed by 0 bases and 11 bases, with 7 bases remaining between them. The CDR3 loop spans 11 amino acids. For the CDR3, the DNA is TGTGCCAGCAGCTTAGCTTTACAGGCTTTCTTT. This gives the protein CASSLALQAFF. Using reference TRBV7-9 and TRBJ1-1 for the parts outside the CDR3, the full variable domain is DTGVSQNPRHKITKRGQNVTFRCDPISEHNRLYWYRQTLGQGPEFLTYFQNEAQLEKSRLLSDRFSAERPKGSFSTLEIQRTEQGDSAMYLCASSLALQAFFGQGTRLTVV.

J is TRBJ2-2 and V is TRBV7-9, with 11 bases aligning to TRBD1. Trimming cost V 4 bases and J 4 bases; bases outside gene matches: 5. This CDR3 is 16 amino acids long. Germline values: CDR1 SEHNR, CDR2 FQNEAQ (reference sequence). CDR3 protein: CASSSGQGAFTGELFF. CDR3 DNA: TGTGCCAGCAGCTCCGGACAGGGGGCGTTCACCGGGGAGCTGTTTTTT.